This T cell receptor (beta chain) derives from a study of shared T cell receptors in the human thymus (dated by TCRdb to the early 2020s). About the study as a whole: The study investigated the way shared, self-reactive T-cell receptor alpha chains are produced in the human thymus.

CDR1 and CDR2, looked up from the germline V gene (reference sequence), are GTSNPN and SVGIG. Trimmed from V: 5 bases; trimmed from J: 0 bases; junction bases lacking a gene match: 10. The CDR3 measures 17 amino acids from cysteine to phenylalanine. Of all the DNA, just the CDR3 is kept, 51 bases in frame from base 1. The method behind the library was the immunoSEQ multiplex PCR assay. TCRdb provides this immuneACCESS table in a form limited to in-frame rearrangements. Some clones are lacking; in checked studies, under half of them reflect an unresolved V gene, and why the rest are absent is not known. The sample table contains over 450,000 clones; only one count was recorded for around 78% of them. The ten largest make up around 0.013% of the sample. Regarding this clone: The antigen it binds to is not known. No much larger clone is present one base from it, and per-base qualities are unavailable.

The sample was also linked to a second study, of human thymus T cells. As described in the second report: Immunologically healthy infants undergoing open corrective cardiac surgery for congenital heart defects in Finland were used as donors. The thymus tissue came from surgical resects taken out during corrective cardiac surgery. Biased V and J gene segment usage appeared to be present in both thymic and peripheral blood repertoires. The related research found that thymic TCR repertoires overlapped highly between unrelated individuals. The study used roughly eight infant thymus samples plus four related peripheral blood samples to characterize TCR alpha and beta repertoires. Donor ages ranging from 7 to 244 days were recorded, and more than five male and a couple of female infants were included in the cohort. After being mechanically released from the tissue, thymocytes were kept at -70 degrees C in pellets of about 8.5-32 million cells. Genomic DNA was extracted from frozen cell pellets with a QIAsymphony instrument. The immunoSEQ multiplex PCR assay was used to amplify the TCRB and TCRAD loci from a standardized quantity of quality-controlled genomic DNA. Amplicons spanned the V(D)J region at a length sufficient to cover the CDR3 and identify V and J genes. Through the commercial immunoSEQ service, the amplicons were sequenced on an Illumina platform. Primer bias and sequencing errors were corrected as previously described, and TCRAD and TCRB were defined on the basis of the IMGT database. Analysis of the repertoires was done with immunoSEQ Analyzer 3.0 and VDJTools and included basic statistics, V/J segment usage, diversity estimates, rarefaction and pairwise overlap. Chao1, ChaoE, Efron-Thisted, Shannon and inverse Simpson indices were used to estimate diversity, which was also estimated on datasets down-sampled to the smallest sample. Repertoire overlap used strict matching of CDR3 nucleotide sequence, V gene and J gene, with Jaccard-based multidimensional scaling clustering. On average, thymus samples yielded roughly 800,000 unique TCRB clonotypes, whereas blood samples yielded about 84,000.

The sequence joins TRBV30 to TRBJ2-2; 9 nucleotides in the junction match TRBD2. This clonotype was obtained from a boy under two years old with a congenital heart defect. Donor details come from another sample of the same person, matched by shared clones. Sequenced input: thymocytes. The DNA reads TGTGCCTGGCCGGGACTAGCAAAGCCTTCGAACACCGGGGAGCTGTTTTTT. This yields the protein CAWPGLAKPSNTGELFF.